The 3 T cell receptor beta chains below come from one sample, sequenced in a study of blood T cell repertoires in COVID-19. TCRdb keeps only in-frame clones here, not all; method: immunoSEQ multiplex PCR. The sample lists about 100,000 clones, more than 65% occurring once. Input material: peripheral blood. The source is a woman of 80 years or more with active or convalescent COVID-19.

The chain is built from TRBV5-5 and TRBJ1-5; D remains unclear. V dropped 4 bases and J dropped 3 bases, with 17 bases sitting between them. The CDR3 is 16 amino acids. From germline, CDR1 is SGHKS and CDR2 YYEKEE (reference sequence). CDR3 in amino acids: CASSPTAPGPNQPQHF. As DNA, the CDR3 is TGTGCCAGCAGCCCCACTGCACCAGGCCCCAATCAGCCCCAGCATTTT. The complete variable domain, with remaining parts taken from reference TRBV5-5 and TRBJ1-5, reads DAGVTQSPTHLIKTRGQQVTLRCSPISGHKSVSWYQQVLGQGPQFIFQYYEKEERGRGNFPDRFSARQFPNYSSELNVNALLLGDSALYLCASSPTAPGPNQPQHFGDGTRLSIL.

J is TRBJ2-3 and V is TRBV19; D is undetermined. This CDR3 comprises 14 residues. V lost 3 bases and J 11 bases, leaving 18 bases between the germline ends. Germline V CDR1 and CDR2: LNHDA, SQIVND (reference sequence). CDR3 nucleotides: TGTGCCAGTAGTATCGGAGCACGGTCGAATAAGCAGTATTTT. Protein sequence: CASSIGARSNKQYF.

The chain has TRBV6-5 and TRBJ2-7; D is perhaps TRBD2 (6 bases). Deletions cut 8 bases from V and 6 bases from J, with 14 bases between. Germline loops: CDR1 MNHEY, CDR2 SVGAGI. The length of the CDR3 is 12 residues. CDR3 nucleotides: TGTGCCAGCTGGCGCGGAGCGGGCGAGCAGTACTTC. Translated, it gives CASWRGAGEQYF.